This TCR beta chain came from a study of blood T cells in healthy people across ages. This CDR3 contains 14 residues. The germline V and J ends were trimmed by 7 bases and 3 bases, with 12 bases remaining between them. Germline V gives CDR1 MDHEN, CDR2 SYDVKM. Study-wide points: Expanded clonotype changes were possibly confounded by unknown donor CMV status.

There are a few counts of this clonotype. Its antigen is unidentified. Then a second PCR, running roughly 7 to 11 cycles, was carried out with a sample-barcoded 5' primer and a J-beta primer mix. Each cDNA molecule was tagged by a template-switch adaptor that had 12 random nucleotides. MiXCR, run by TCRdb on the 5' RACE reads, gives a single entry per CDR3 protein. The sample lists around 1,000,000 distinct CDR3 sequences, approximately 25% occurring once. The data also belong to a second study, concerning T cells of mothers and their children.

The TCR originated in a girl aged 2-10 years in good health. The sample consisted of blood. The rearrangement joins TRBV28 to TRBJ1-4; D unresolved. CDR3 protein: CASTPPAANEKLFF. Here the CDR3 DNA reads TGTGCCAGCACCCCCCCGGCGGCTAATGAAAAACTGTTTTTT.